This TCR beta chain appears in the sequencing data of a study of T cells after somatic rescue of genetic block. This clone was found a few times. After removal of 2 bases from V and 7 bases from J, the junction contained 13 bases not matched to a gene. Germline CDR1 and CDR2: MNHEY and SMNVEV (reference sequence). The CDR3 runs 17 residues. Data came from immunoSEQ multiplex PCR; TCRdb stores just in-frame clones and leaves some out. The sample has some 15,000 clones; approximately 70% are singletons. The J gene is TRBJ2-1, the V gene TRBV27; 8 bases fit TRBD2. The TCR was taken from a boy between 5 and 17 years old. The sample taken for sequencing was peripheral blood mononuclear cells (PBMCs). CDR3 in DNA: TGTGCCAGCAGTTTAAGGGAAGGGACTAGTATAAGTAATGAGCAGTTCTTC. Translated: CASSLREGTSISNEQFF.